Listed here is a single T cell receptor (beta chain). The study recruited people aged roughly 18 to 95 years across under 25 US areas. The data were obtained in a study of blood T cell repertoires in COVID-19. Study-wide background: Specimens from acute and convalescent COVID-19 originated in the United States, Italy and Spain.

TCRdb's copy holds only in-frame clones and misses some; the assay was immunoSEQ multiplex PCR. The table has approximately 270,000 clones, under 90% seen once; the top ten hold more than 1.5%. This CDR3 comprises 15 residues. Germline V CDR1 and CDR2: SGDLS, YYNGEE. V lost 1 base, J lost 2 bases, and 3 bases stayed unmatched. The chain uses TRBV9 and TRBJ2-7; TRBD2 agrees at 10 bases. Sequencing used PBMCs or T cells enriched from blood (not recorded which). The receptor was isolated from a man aged 40-49 years who had recovered from COVID-19. CDR3 DNA sequence: TGTGCCAGCAGCGTACTAGCGGGGGCCACCTACGAGCAGTACTTC. It codes for CASSVLAGATYEQYF.